Listed below are T cell receptor beta chains from one sample, sequenced in a study of T cells expressing NK-cell markers. TCRdb reprocessed the 5' RACE reads; each CDR3 protein has one entry and no DNA is given. The sample holds 450,000 to 600,000 distinct CDR3 sequences. Sequencing used blood T cells: a sorted CD56 or NKG2C T cell subset, CD4+ or CD8+ T cells, or bulk PBMC T cells (not recorded which). These TCRs come from a man younger than 35 in good health. The CDR3 runs from the conserved cysteine through the conserved F or W.

length	J	V	CDR3
14	TRBJ2-1	TRBV7-9	CASSFPTLGSGQFF
14	TRBJ2-7	TRBV6-1	CASTSRSPPYEQYF
15	TRBJ2-1	TRBV4-2	CASSQGQGDRNEQFF
13	TRBJ1-2	TRBV12-3/TRBV12-4	CASSASTGVGYTF
14	TRBJ2-7	TRBV6-5	CASSRDSSRYEQYF
15	TRBJ2-7	TRBV12-3/TRBV12-4	CASSVGDLSHYEQYF
13	TRBJ1-2	TRBV15	CATKQGLADGYTF
14	TRBJ2-7	TRBV6-2/TRBV6-3	CASSFGVVSYEQYF
15	TRBJ2-1	TRBV9	CASSVGGTSPNEQFF
15	TRBJ2-3	TRBV29-1	CSVEDRAGPADTQYF
15	TRBJ2-2	TRBV20-1	CSARDFRDASGELFF
14	TRBJ1-4	TRBV12-3/TRBV12-4	CASSQQGAGEKLFF
15	TRBJ2-7	TRBV5-1	CASSLVGQDTYEQYF
15	TRBJ2-3	TRBV6-2/TRBV6-3	CASRDRQGTADTQYF
16	TRBJ2-1	TRBV4-3	CASSQDGLAGYNEQFF
16	TRBJ2-2	TRBV19	CASSTYSGQYTGELFF
16	TRBJ2-5	TRBV18	CASSLTRDPEPETQYF